Below are 8 T cell receptor beta chains sequenced from a single sample in a study of blood T cell repertoires in COVID-19. The method was immunoSEQ multiplex PCR; TCRdb's version includes in-frame clones alone and lacks a portion of them. Of over 120,000 clones in the sample, over 85% were seen once. Sequenced sample: peripheral blood. These receptors all stem from a human donor in a cohort sampled during active COVID-19.

CDR3 in DNA: TGCGCCAGCAGCCCGCGACTGGGCAATCAGCCCCAGCATTTT. Protein sequence: CASSPRLGNQPQHF. The rearrangement uses TRBV4-1 and TRBJ1-5; D gene ambiguous. The CDR3 spans 14 residues. Trimming pared 4 bases from V and 2 bases from J, leaving 9 bases between. Germline lookup yields CDR1 MGHRA and CDR2 YSYEKL.

The gene calls are TRBV12-3 or TRBV12-4 and TRBJ1-6; D call uncertain. Trimming removed 3 bases from V and 7 bases from J, with 7 bases in between. The CDR3 consists of 13 residues. This chain's CDR3 is CASSFEGNSPLHF. DNA of the CDR3: TGTGCCAGCAGTTTCGAGGGAAATTCACCCCTCCACTTT.

The chain links TRBV6-6 to TRBJ2-3; D might be TRBD1 (6 bases). The V and J ends lost 4 bases and 2 bases respectively, with 10 bases between them. The CDR3 length is 14 residues. Germline loops: CDR1 MNHNY, CDR2 SVGAGI (reference sequence). The CDR3 nucleotides are TGTGCCAGCAGTTTAACAGGGCCCACAGATACGCAGTATTTT. It is translated as CASSLTGPTDTQYF.

This clone was picked up a small number of times. The CDR3 DNA is TGTGCCTCCTGGGGCGAGAGGGGGTTAGAGACCCAGTACTTC. Its translation: CASWGERGLETQYF. The rearrangement uses TRBV5-8 and TRBJ2-5; a possible D gene is TRBD1 (6 bases). Germline-derived CDR1 and CDR2 are SGHTS and YDEGEE. This CDR3 has 14 residues. V gave up 10 bases and J gave up 4 bases, with 20 bases separating them.

V and J are TRBV6-5 and TRBJ1-1; TRBD1 aligns across 7 bases. The CDR3 runs 16 residues. Germline-derived CDR1 and CDR2 are MNHEY and SVGAGI. V gave up 0 bases and J gave up 6 bases; unmatched junction bases: 10. CDR3 protein: CASSYSEGRDSAEAFF. The CDR3 bases are TGTGCCAGCAGTTACTCAGAAGGGCGGGACAGCGCTGAAGCTTTCTTT.

V usage is TRBV7-3 and J usage is TRBJ2-1, with D perhaps TRBD2 (6 bases). This CDR3 has 16 amino acids. V was shortened by 5 bases and J by 4 bases, with 18 bases between the two germline ends. Germline CDR1 is SGHTA and CDR2 is FQGTGA. Here the CDR3 DNA reads TGTGCCAGCAGCCCCGACTCCGGGACTCCTTACAATGAGCAGTTCTTC. This translates into CASSPDSGTPYNEQFF.

The chain combines TRBV12-5 with TRBJ1-2, with 7 bases that match TRBD1. Trimming at V came to 6 bases and at J to 0 bases, leaving 4 bases not matched to a gene. This CDR3 comprises 14 residues. Germline CDR1 and CDR2: LGHNT and FRNRAP. CDR3 sequence (DNA): TGTGCTAGTGGGACAGGGTCCTCTAACTATGGCTACACCTTC. It codes for CASGTGSSNYGYTF. Filled out from reference TRBV12-5 and TRBJ1-2, the complete variable domain reads DARVTQTPRHKVTEMGQEVTMRCQPILGHNTVFWYRQTMMQGLELLAYFRNRAPLDDSGMPKDRFSAEMPDATLATLKIQPSEPRDSAVYFCASGTGSSNYGYTFGSGTRLTVV.

The gene calls are TRBV2 and TRBJ1-2, with D possibly being TRBD1 (6 bases). The CDR3 consists of 14 residues. V lost 5 bases, J lost 4 bases, and 14 bases lay in between. Germline CDR1 is SNHLY and CDR2 is FYNNEI. The CDR3 is CASSYPGHSYGYTF. CDR3 bases: TGTGCCAGCAGTTATCCGGGACATTCCTATGGCTACACCTTC.